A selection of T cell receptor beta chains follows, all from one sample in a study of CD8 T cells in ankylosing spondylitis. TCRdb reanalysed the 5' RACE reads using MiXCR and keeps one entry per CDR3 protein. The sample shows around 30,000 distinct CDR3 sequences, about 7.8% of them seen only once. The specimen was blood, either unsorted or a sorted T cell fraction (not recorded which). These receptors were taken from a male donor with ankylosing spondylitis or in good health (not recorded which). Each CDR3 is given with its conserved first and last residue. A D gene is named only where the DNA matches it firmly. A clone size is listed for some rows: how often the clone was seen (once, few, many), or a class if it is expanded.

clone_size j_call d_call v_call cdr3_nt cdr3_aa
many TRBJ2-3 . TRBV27 TGTGCCAGCAGTTTTTCGCAGGGCACAGATACGCAGTATTTT CASSFSQGTDTQYF
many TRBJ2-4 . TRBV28 TGTGCCAGCAGTTTGGAGGTTCTCCAAAACATTCAGTACTTC CASSLEVLQNIQYF
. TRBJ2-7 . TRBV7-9 TGTGCCAGCAGCTTATTAAGTATTTCCTACGAGCAGTACTTC CASSLLSISYEQYF
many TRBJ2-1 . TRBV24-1 TGTGCCACCAGTGATCCGCGGACTGGCTTAGGCAATGAGCAGTTCTTC CATSDPRTGLGNEQFF
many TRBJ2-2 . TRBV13 TGTGCCAGCACGTTAGCGTTCACCGGGGAGCTGTTTTTT CASTLAFTGELFF
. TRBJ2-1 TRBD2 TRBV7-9 TGTGCCAGCAGCCCCGGGATAGCGGGGGACCCCAAGCAGTTCTTC CASSPGIAGDPKQFF
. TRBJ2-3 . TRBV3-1 TGTGCCAGCAGCCAAGTTGCGTTCACAGCTACGCAGTATTTT CASSQVAFTATQYF
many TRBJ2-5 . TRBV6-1 TGTGCCAGCAGCTCCGGGACTGGCGGGACCCAGTACTTC CASSSGTGGTQYF
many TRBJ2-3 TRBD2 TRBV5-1 TGCGCCAGCACCCCTAGACTAGCGGGAGGTACAGATACGCAGTATTTT CASTPRLAGGTDTQYF
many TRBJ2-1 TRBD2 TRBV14 TGTGCCAGCAGCCAAGAGACTAGCGGGTTTAAGGGGGAGCAGTTCTTC CASSQETSGFKGEQFF
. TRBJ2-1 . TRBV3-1 TGTGCCAGCAGCCCTCCAGCGCATGAGCAGTTCTTC CASSPPAHEQFF
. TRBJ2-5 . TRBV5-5 TGTGCCAGCAGCTTGTTTGGGGGAGAGACCCAGTACTTC CASSLFGGETQYF
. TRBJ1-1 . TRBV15 TGTGCCACCAGCAGAGATCGCTGGGGGAGGAACACTGAAGCTTTCTTT CATSRDRWGRNTEAFF
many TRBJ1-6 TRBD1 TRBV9 TGTGCCAGCAGCGAAGGGACAGGGGGAAATTCACCCCTCCACTTT CASSEGTGGNSPLHF
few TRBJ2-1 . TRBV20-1 TGCAGTGCCAAACTAGGTCGGTCCTACAATGAGCAGTTCTTC CSAKLGRSYNEQFF
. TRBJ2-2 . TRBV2 TGTGCCAGCAGTCTATTTTCAGGAGGCACCGGGGAGCTGTTTTTT CASSLFSGGTGELFF
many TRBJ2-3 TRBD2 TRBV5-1 TGCGCCAGCAGCGCCGTTCTAGCGGGAGGCACAGATACGCAGTATTTT CASSAVLAGGTDTQYF
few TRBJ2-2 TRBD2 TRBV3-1 TGTGCCACCTGCCCTTTGGGACTAGCGGGAAGAGGGGGCGGGGAGCTGTTTTTT CATCPLGLAGRGGGELFF
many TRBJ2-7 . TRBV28 TGTGCCAGCAGCTTTTTCGACGAGCAGTACTTC CASSFFDEQYF
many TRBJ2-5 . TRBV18 TGTGCCAGCTCACCACGCGAAGGGAAACCCCAAGAGACCCAGTACTTC CASSPREGKPQETQYF
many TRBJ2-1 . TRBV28 TGTGCCAGCAGTTTAACGGGAGCCCCCAATGAGCAGTTCTTC CASSLTGAPNEQFF
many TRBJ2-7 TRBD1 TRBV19 TGTGCCAGTAGTATTGGACATTACGGACAGGGGGCCGGCGAGCAGTACTTC CASSIGHYGQGAGEQYF
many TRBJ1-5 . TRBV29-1 TGCAGCGCCGGACAGAACAATCAGCCCCAGCATTTT CSAGQNNQPQHF
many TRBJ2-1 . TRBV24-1 TGTGCCACCAGTGATTCCCCCCGCAATGAGCAGTTCTTC CATSDSPRNEQFF
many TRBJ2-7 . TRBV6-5 TGTGCCAGCAGTTACGACCTAGCGCGTTCCTACGAGCAGTACTTC CASSYDLARSYEQYF
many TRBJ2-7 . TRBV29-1 TGCAGCGTTGTGAGGGGAAGCGAGCAGTACTTC CSVVRGSEQYF
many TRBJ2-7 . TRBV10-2 TGCGCCAGCAGTGAGTACCTGACCTACGAGCAGTACTTC CASSEYLTYEQYF
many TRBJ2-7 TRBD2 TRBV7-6 TGTGCCAGCAGCCCACTCCGGACTAGCGGGAGTACATCCTACGAGCAGTACTTC CASSPLRTSGSTSYEQYF
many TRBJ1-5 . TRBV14 TGTGCCAGCAGCCGTGGGGCTAATCAGCCCCAGCATTTT CASSRGANQPQHF